The sequence of this T cell receptor beta chain was determined in a study of immune cell composition in non-small cell lung cancer (dated 2017 in TCRdb). About the full investigation: To assign histologic subtype, which was mostly lung adenocarcinoma or squamous cell carcinoma, H&E was combined with p63, CK5, Napsin A and TTF-1 immunohistochemistry. Supplementary cohort #1, 10 lung adenocarcinoma cases, had paired tumour/lung TCR-beta sequencing and TIL populations generated to assess tumour reactivity. Several tumour specimens with TCR-beta data were rare histological subtypes and were excluded from the subtype comparisons. TCR-beta sequencing (Adaptive Biotechnologies) was performed on about 33 paired NSCLC tumour and non-adjacent lung specimens plus 26 tumour-only specimens. The full study reports these points: Lung squamous cell carcinoma tumours had significantly higher Top 10 clone scores and productive clonality than lung adenocarcinoma tumours. Only 10 or so cases were included in the reactivity cohort, and sequence sharing between tumour-reactive clones and the dominant in vivo tumour-associated clones was not shown. No significant correlation was found between smoking pack-years and tumour TCR-beta clonality. Across under 12 adenocarcinoma cases, TIL tumour reactivity correlated strongly with maximal tumour-associated clone frequency but not with overall clonality. Nearly half of NSCLC cases had tumour-associated clones >0.5%, with more than 70% of squamous carcinomas showing such clones compared with approximately 30% of adenocarcinomas.

A two-step multiplex PCR amplified TCR-beta CDR3 regions from genomic DNA, and the second step of the PCR added Illumina-compatible adaptors. As a commercial immunoSEQ service, TCR-beta immunosequencing was carried out on an Illumina platform. On the authors' methods: Repertoires were described by productive clonality and by Top 10 Clones, which is the percentage of T-cell templates coming from the ten most frequent sequences. Values of productive clonality ranged from 0 to 1, with a monoclonal population indicated by a value of 1. Sequences comprising at least 0.1% of tumour T-cell templates but absent from matched non-adjacent lung were defined as tumour-associated clones and were identified via log10 scatter plots. Student's t-tests were used for two-group comparisons, ANOVA for comparisons across stages, and linear regression for relationships, with analyses done in GraphPad Prism7 and R. Here the immuneACCESS table is served through TCRdb, limited to in-frame sequences with V and J called. Missing clones are a known gap in these copies; in checked studies unresolved V genes cover under half, and the rest lacks a known reason. The D gene and trimming were derived from the DNA, and the V and J assignments and clone size from that table. The sample table shows around 5,000 clones, and around 78% are seen once. The ten largest clones capture around a sixth of the sample.

From frozen aliquots of unsorted single-cell suspensions, genomic DNA was isolated using the QIAamp DNA kit. Surgically resected non-small cell lung cancer tissue was used for the tumour samples. Tissues were received within 2 hours of resection and processed immediately into single-cell suspensions. Tissue was broken up mechanically, digested enzymatically with DNase I, collagenase I and hyaluronidase for roughly 28 minutes at 37 degrees C, and then filtered and RBC-lysed. Reading from cysteine to phenylalanine, the CDR3 counts 17 amino acids. The DNA shown is the 51-base CDR3, in frame from base 1. CDR1 SGHTA and CDR2 FQGNSA are derived from the germline V gene. Ends trimmed: V by 3 bases, J by 2 bases; bases unmatched to a gene: 4. Comment on this clone: The antigen it recognizes is unknown. Qualities for individual bases were not recorded, and no much larger clone is one base off.

The sequence was obtained from a human donor with non-small cell lung cancer. The sequence joins TRBV7-2 to TRBJ2-7, with 16 bases matching TRBD2. The sequencing sample was made of lung tumor tissue. CDR3 loop: CASSFGTSGGATYEQYF. The DNA sequence is TGTGCCAGCAGCTTCGGGACTAGCGGGGGGGCCACCTACGAGCAGTACTTC.